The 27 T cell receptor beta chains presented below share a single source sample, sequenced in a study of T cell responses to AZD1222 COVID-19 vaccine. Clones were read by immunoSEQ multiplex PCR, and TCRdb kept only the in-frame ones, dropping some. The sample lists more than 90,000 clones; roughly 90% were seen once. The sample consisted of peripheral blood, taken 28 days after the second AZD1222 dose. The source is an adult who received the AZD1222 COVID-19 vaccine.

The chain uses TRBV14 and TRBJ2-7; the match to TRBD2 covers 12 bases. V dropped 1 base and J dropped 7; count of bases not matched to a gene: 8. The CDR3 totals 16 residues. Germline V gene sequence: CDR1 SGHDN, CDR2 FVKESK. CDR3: CASSQGTSGIRGEQYF. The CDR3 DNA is TGTGCCAGCAGCCAAGGGACTAGCGGGATAAGGGGAGAGCAGTACTTC.

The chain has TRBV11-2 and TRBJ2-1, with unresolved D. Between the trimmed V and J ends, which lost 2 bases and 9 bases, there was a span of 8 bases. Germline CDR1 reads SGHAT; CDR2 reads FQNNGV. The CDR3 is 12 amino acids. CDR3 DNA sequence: TGTGCCAGCAGCTTACCGGACCCTGAGCAGTTCTTC. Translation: CASSLPDPEQFF.

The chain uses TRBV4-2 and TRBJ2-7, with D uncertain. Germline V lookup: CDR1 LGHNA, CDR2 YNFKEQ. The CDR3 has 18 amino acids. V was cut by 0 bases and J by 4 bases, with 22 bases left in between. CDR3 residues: CASSQDEFRAPEFYEQYF. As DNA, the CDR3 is TGTGCCAGCAGCCAAGATGAGTTCCGGGCCCCCGAGTTTTACGAGCAGTACTTC.

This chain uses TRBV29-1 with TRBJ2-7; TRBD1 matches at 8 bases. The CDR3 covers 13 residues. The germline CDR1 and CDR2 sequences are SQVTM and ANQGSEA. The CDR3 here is CREYRGTSYEQYF. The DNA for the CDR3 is TGCAGAGAATACAGGGGGACCTCCTACGAGCAGTACTTC.

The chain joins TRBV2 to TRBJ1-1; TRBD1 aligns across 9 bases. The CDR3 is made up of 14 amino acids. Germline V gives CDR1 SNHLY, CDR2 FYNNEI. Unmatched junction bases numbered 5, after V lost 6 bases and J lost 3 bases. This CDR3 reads CASRGQGRDTEAFF. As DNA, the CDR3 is TGTGCCAGCAGGGGACAGGGTCGGGACACTGAAGCTTTCTTT.

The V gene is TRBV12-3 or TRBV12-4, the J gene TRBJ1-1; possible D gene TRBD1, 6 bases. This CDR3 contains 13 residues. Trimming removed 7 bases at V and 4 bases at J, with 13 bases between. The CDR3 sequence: CASTLGRGTEAFF. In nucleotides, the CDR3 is TGTGCCAGCACCTTGGGCAGGGGCACTGAAGCTTTCTTT.

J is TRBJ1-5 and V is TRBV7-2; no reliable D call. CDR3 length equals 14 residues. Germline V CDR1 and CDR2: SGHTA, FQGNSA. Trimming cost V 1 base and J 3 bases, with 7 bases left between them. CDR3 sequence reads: CASSLGGFNQPQHF. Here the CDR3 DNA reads TGTGCCAGCAGCTTAGGGGGTTTCAATCAGCCCCAGCATTTT.

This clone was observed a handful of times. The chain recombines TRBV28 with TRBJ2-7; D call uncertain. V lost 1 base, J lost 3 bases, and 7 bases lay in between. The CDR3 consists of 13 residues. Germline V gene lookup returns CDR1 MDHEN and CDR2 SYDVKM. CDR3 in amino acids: CASSLFLRYEQYF. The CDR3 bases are TGTGCCAGCAGTTTATTCCTGCGCTACGAGCAGTACTTC. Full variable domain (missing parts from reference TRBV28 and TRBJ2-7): DVKVTQSSRYLVKRTGEKVFLECVQDMDHENMFWYRQDPGLGLRLIYFSYDVKMKEKGDIPEGYSVSREKKERFSLILESASTNQTSMYLCASSLFLRYEQYFGPGTRLTVT.

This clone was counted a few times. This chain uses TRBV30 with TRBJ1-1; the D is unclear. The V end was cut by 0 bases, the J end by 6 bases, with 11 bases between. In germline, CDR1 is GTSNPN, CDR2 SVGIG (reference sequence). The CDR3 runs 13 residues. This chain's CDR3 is CAWSVKGRAEAFF. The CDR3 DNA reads TGTGCCTGGAGTGTAAAAGGGAGGGCTGAAGCTTTCTTT.

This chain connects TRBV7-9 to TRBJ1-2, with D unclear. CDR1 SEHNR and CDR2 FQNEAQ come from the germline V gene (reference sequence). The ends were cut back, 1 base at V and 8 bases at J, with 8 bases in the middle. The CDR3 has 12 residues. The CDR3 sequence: CASSLVRQGYTF. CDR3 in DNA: TGTGCCAGCAGCTTAGTTCGTCAAGGCTACACCTTC.

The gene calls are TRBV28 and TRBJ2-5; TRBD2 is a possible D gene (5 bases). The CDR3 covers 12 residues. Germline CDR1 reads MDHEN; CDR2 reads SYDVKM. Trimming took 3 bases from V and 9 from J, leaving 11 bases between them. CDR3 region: CASSFASMAQYF. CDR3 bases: TGTGCCAGCAGTTTCGCTAGCATGGCCCAGTACTTC.

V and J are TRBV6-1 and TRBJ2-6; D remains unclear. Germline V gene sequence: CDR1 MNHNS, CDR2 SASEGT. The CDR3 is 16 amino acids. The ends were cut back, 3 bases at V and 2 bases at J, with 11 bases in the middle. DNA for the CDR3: TGTGCCAGCAGTGATGCAGCCAGAGCTGGGGCCAACGTCCTGACTTTC. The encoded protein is CASSDAARAGANVLTF.

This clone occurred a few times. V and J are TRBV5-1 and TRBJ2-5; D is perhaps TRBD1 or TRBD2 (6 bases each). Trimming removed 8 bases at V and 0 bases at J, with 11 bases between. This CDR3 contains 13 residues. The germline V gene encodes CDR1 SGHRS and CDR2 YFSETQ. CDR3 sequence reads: CASRRGNQETQYF. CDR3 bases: TGCGCCAGTAGGAGGGGGAACCAAGAGACCCAGTACTTC.

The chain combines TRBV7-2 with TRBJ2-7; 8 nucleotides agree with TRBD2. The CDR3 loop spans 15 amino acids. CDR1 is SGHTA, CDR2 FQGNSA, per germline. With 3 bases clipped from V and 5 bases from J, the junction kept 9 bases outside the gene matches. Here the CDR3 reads CASSFGVAGRDEQYF. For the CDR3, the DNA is TGTGCCAGCAGCTTCGGTGTAGCGGGGCGGGACGAGCAGTACTTC.

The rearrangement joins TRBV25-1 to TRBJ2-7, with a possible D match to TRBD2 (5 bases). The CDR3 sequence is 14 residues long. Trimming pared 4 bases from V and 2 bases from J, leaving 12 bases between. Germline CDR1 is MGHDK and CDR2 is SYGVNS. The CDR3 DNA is TGTGCCAGCAGTGCTGGCGGAGGAACCTACGAGCAGTACTTC. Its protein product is CASSAGGGTYEQYF.

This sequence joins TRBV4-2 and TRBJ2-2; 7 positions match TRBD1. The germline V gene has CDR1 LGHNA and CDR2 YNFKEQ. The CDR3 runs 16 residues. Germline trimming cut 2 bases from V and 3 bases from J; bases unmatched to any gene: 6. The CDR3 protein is CASSQNRQGYTGELFF. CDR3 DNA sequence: TGTGCCAGCAGCCAAAATCGACAGGGATACACCGGGGAGCTGTTTTTT.

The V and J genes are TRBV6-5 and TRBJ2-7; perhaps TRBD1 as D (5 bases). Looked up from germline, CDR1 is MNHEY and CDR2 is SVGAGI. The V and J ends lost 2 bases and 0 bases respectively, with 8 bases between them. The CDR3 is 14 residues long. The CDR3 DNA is TGTGCCAGCAGTTACCAGGGTAGCTCCTACGAGCAGTACTTC. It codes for CASSYQGSSYEQYF.

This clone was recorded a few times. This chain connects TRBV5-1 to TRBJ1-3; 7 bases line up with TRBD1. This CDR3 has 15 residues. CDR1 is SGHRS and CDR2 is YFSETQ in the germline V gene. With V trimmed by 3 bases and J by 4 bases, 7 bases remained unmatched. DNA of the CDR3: TGCGCCAGCAGCTACAACAGGGGTGGGGGAAACACCATATATTTT. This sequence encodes CASSYNRGGGNTIYF. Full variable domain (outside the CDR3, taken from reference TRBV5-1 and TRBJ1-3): KAGVTQTPRYLIKTRGQQVTLSCSPISGHRSVSWYQQTPGQGLQFLFEYFSETQRNKGNFPGRFSGRQFSNSRSEMNVSTLELGDSALYLCASSYNRGGGNTIYFGEGSWLTVV.

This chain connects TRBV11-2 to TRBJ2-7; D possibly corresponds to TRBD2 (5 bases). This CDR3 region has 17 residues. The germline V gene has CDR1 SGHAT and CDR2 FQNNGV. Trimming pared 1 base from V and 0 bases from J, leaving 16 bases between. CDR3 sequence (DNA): TGTGCCAGCAGCTTAGGGAAGGGCGGGCCGAGCTCCTACGAGCAGTACTTC. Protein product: CASSLGKGGPSSYEQYF.

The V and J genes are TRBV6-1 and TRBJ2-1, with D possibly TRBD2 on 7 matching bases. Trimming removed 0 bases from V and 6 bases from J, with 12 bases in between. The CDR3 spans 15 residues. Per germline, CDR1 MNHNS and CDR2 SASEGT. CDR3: CASSEAAGAINEQFF. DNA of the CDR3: TGTGCCAGCAGTGAAGCCGCGGGGGCAATCAATGAGCAGTTCTTC.

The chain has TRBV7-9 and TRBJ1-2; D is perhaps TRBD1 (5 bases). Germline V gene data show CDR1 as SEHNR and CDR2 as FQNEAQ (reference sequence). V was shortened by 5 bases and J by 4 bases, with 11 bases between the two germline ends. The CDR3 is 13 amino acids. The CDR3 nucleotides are TGTGCCAGCAGCAACCCAGGGATCTATGGCTACACCTTC. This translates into CASSNPGIYGYTF.

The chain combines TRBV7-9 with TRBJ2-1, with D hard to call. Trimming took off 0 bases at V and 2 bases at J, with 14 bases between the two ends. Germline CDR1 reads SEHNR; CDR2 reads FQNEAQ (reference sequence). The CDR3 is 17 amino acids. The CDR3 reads CASSLAMGPEAYNEQFF. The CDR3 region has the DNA TGTGCCAGCAGCTTAGCGATGGGCCCCGAGGCCTACAATGAGCAGTTCTTC.

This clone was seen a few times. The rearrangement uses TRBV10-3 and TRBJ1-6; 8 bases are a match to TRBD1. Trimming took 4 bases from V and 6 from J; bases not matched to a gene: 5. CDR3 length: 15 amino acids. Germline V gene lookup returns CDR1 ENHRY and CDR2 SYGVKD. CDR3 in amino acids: CAISGQGKANSPLHF. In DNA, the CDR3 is TGTGCCATCAGTGGACAGGGGAAGGCTAATTCACCCCTCCACTTT.

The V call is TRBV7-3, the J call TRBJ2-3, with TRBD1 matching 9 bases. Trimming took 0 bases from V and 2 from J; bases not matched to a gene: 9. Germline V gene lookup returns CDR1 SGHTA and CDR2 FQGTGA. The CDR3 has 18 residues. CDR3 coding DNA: TGTGCCAGCAGCTTAACCGGGTTTGGGACAGGGAACACAGATACGCAGTATTTT. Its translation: CASSLTGFGTGNTDTQYF.

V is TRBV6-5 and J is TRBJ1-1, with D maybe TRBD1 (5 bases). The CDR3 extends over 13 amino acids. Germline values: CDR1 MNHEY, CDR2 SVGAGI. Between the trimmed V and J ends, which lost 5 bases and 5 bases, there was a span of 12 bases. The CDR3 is CASSRLGGTEAFF. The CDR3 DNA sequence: TGTGCCAGCAGTCGGTTGGGGGGGACTGAAGCTTTCTTT.

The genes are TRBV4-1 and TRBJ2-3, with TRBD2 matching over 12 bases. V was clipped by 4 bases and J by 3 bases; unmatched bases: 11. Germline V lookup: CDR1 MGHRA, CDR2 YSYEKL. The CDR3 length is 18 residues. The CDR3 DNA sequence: TGCGCCAGCAGCCGTGGACTAGCGGGGTCCCGGATGACAGATACGCAGTATTTT. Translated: CASSRGLAGSRMTDTQYF.

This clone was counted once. Here the CDR3 reads CASSMDRRVENIQYF. The CDR3 coding sequence is TGTGCCAGTAGTATGGATCGCAGGGTGGAAAACATTCAGTACTTC. The chain carries TRBV19 and TRBJ2-4; weak D call: TRBD1 (5 bases). This CDR3 is 15 amino acids long. Trimming cost V 3 bases and J 5 bases, with 14 bases left between them. Germline CDR1 LNHDA, CDR2 SQIVND (reference sequence).